This T cell receptor beta chain was sequenced in a study of T cells expressing NK-cell markers. Study summary: The authors derived TCR beta repertoires from sorted CD3+CD56+NKG2C+, CD3+CD56+NKG2C- and CD3+CD56-NKG2C+ T cells.

TCRdb reprocessed the 5' RACE reads and stores each CDR3 protein as one record, lacking DNA. The sample data list about 150,000 distinct CDR3 sequences. Per germline, CDR1 SGHAT and CDR2 FQNNGV. CDR3 size: 16 residues. Study-level results: Dominant NKG2C+ clonotype frequencies of roughly 1.0-7.0% of CD8+ T cells were measured in a handful of donors. There remained a lack of clarity about HCMV specificity of expanded NKG2C+ T cell clones.

Turning to this clonotype: The antigen is undetermined.

This clonotype originated in a woman aged 45-65 years in good health. V gene TRBV11-2 combines with J gene TRBJ2-1; the D call from TCRdb, TRBD2, cannot be confirmed without DNA. Sequences were obtained from blood T cells: a sorted CD56 or NKG2C T cell subset, CD4+ or CD8+ T cells, or bulk PBMC T cells (not recorded which). This CDR3 reads CASSDGTSGLYNEQFF. Full variable domain (rest looked up from reference TRBV11-2 and TRBJ2-1): EAGVAQSPRYKIIEKRQSVAFWCNPISGHATLYWYQQILGQGPKLLIQFQNNGVVDDSQLPKDRFSAERLKGVDSTLKIQPAKLEDSAVYLCASSDGTSGLYNEQFFGPGTRLTVL.